These 24 T cell receptor beta chains were sequenced from one sample in a study of blood T cells in healthy people across ages. The use of a sample-barcoded 5' primer and a J-beta primer mix characterized a second PCR of about 7 to 12 cycles. TCRdb fed the 5' RACE reads into MiXCR, producing one record per CDR3 protein. The sample has 1.2 million to 1.5 million distinct CDR3 sequences, roughly 64% seen once. Source material: blood. These receptors were obtained from a man between 18 and 29 years old in good health.

The V and J genes are TRBV10-3 and TRBJ1-2; TRBD1 is a possible D gene (5 bases). Germline assignment: CDR1 ENHRY and CDR2 SYGVKD. This CDR3 comprises 14 residues. Trimming took off 2 bases at V and 4 bases at J, with 11 bases between the two ends. CDR3 sequence reads: CAISEAGTAYGYTF. Here the CDR3 DNA reads TGTGCCATCAGTGAGGCCGGGACTGCCTATGGCTACACCTTC.

The V and J genes are TRBV20-1 and TRBJ2-1; D ambiguous. Trimming removed 5 bases from V and 7 bases from J, with 18 bases in between. The germline V gene has CDR1 DFQATT and CDR2 SNEGSKA (reference sequence). This CDR3 has 14 residues. This CDR3 reads CSAFWPGVRNEQFF. The CDR3 bases are TGCAGTGCTTTTTGGCCGGGTGTTCGGAATGAGCAGTTCTTC.

The chain links TRBV5-4 to TRBJ1-1, with a possible D match to TRBD1 (5 bases). Germline CDR1 reads SGHNT; CDR2 reads YYREEE (reference sequence). Trimming shortened V by 0 bases and J by 10 bases, and 10 bases separated the two germline ends. The CDR3 is 12 amino acids. CDR3 sequence: CASSLDGGGAFF. As DNA, the CDR3 is TGTGCCAGCAGCTTGGACGGTGGGGGAGCTTTCTTT.

V usage is TRBV12-3 or TRBV12-4 and J usage is TRBJ2-1, with 7 bases fitting TRBD2. The CDR3 is 13 residues long. With V trimmed by 5 bases and J by 9 bases, 7 bases remained unmatched. The CDR3 loop is CASSPGPGGEQFF. DNA for the CDR3: TGTGCCAGCAGTCCTGGACCGGGGGGTGAGCAGTTCTTC.

This sequence joins TRBV3-1 and TRBJ2-4; possible D gene TRBD2, 6 bases. The end of the DNA is better explained by TRBJ2-7, so the J call may be wrong. The CDR3 is 14 residues long. CDR1 and CDR2 from the germline V gene are LGHDT and YNNKEL (reference sequence). In DNA, the CDR3 is TGTGCCAGCAGCAGAGCGGGCTTTTCCTACGAGCAGTACTTC. Translated, it gives CASSRAGFSYEQYF.

The J gene is TRBJ2-5, the V gene TRBV5-1, with D possibly being TRBD1 or TRBD2 (6 bases each). Gene TRBJ2-1 matches the end of the DNA better, so the J call may be wrong. Germline V CDR1 and CDR2: SGHRS, YFSETQ. This CDR3 region has 13 residues. This chain's CDR3 is CASRGGGQETQFF. The CDR3 region has the DNA TGCGCCAGCAGAGGGGGAGGACAAGAGACCCAGTTCTTC.

A few counts support this clonotype. The chain combines TRBV29-1 with TRBJ1-2; D unresolved. CDR1 and CDR2 (germline): SQVTM, ANQGSEA. CDR3 length equals 11 residues. Trimming stripped 6 bases from V and 4 bases from J, with 9 bases between. CDR3 amino acids: CSVGVAYGYTF. The DNA for the CDR3 is TGCAGCGTCGGGGTAGCCTATGGCTACACCTTC.

The chain carries TRBV27 and TRBJ1-2; D is possibly TRBD1 (5 bases). CDR3 length: 13 amino acids. With 3 bases removed from V and 5 bases from J, the gap between germline ends came to 10 bases. Germline values: CDR1 MNHEY, CDR2 SMNVEV (reference sequence). CDR3 region: CASSFGGGYGYTF. Written as DNA, the CDR3 is TGTGCCAGCAGTTTCGGTGGGGGGTATGGCTACACCTTC.

The chain recombines TRBV29-1 with TRBJ2-5; D remains ambiguous. The J call may not be correct, given that the DNA end is closer to TRBJ2-7. The CDR3 spans 15 residues. The germline V gene encodes CDR1 SQVTM and CDR2 ANQGSEA. The CDR3 spells CSVEVGDTLADEQYF. The CDR3 nucleotides are TGCAGCGTTGAAGTAGGCGATACGCTTGCGGACGAGCAGTACTTC.

This chain uses TRBV20-1 with TRBJ1-4; TRBD1 aligns across 8 bases. J gave up 3 bases and V 5 bases, and 11 bases lay outside the gene matches. The germline V gene has CDR1 DFQATT and CDR2 SNEGSKA (reference sequence). This CDR3 region has 16 residues. The CDR3 reads CSAPQGAKGANEKLFF. The CDR3 DNA sequence: TGCAGTGCTCCCCAGGGGGCAAAGGGGGCTAATGAAAAACTGTTTTTT.

This clonotype was observed a single time. The genes are TRBV20-1 and TRBJ2-6; TRBD2 might be the D (6 bases). The CDR3 is made up of 16 amino acids. Germline lookup yields CDR1 DFQATT and CDR2 SNEGSKA (reference sequence). V lost 1 base and J lost 3, with 13 bases in between. CDR3 sequence (DNA): TGCAGTGCTAGAGGCCCGGGACTTGGTGGGGCCAACGTCCTGACTTTC. Protein product: CSARGPGLGGANVLTF.

V usage is TRBV6-1 and J usage is TRBJ2-7, with D possibly matching TRBD2 (5 bases). Germline lookup yields CDR1 MNHNS and CDR2 SASEGT. The CDR3 runs to 14 residues. Trimming stripped 1 base from V and 1 base from J, with 8 bases between. The CDR3 nucleotides read TGTGCCAGCAGTGAAGTCGGAGGATCCTACGAGCAGTACTTC. Translating it yields CASSEVGGSYEQYF.

In this sample, this clonotype turned up a few times. The chain links TRBV6-5 to TRBJ2-7; 12 nucleotides align to TRBD2. J gave up 5 bases and V 5 bases, and 4 bases lay outside the gene matches. CDR3 size: 14 residues. Germline lookup yields CDR1 MNHEY and CDR2 SVGAGI. CDR3 sequence: CASSSLAGGDEQYF. The CDR3 DNA is TGTGCCAGCAGTAGCCTAGCGGGAGGGGACGAGCAGTACTTC.

The V gene is TRBV27, the J gene TRBJ2-6; D call uncertain. CDR3 length: 14 residues. Germline CDR1 and CDR2: MNHEY and SMNVEV (reference sequence). V gave up 8 bases and J gave up 0 bases, with 8 bases separating them. CDR3 nucleotides: TGTGCCAGCTCGAAACTCTCTGGGGCCAACGTCCTGACTTTC. This codes for CASSKLSGANVLTF.

This clonotype was seen a few times. The J gene is TRBJ2-5, the V gene TRBV20-1; D perhaps matches TRBD1 (6 bases). Between the trimmed V and J ends, which lost 3 bases and 5 bases, there was a span of 16 bases. Germline CDR1 DFQATT, CDR2 SNEGSKA (reference sequence). The CDR3 is 14 residues long. DNA of the CDR3: TGCAGTGCTAGTTTGCCCAGGGGCCCGGAGACCCAGTACTTC. Translation: CSASLPRGPETQYF.

This clonotype was seen once. The chain is built from TRBV6-5 and TRBJ2-1; the D gene is possibly TRBD2 (6 bases). Judging by the DNA end, TRBJ2-7 fits better; the J call may be wrong. The V gene's germline CDR1 is MNHEY and CDR2 SVGAGI. This CDR3 is 15 amino acids long. CDR3 bases: TGTGCCAGCAGTTACGGCGGTTGGGGAGGCAATGAGCAGTACTTC. It translates to CASSYGGWGGNEQYF.

The DNA for the CDR3 is TGCGCCAGCAGCTCCTCGGTGGGGACAGCCTTGGGCGAGCAGTACTTC. Protein sequence: CASSSSVGTALGEQYF. This rearrangement joins TRBV4-1 to TRBJ2-5, with 7 bases matching TRBD1. Near its end, the DNA agrees better with TRBJ2-7, so the J call may be wrong. This CDR3 region has 16 residues. CDR1 MGHRA and CDR2 YSYEKL come from the germline V gene.

The V call is TRBV10-3, the J call TRBJ2-3; the match to TRBD2 covers 7 bases. Germline V gene sequence: CDR1 ENHRY, CDR2 SYGVKD. With V trimmed by 8 bases and J by 5 bases, 13 bases remained unmatched. This CDR3 contains 15 residues. Here the CDR3 reads CAIRKRERGGDTQYF. The CDR3 DNA is TGTGCCATCCGGAAGCGGGAAAGAGGTGGAGATACGCAGTATTTT.

The chain has TRBV6-1 and TRBJ2-7; D is perhaps TRBD2 (6 bases). This CDR3 comprises 13 residues. The V end lost 7 bases, the J end lost 2 bases, and 12 bases lay between the germline ends. Germline values: CDR1 MNHNS, CDR2 SASEGT. The CDR3 bases are TGTGCCAGCACGGGACTCAGTACCTACGAGCAGTACTTC. As protein: CASTGLSTYEQYF.

J is TRBJ2-3 and V is TRBV4-3; no clear D. Germline V gene lookup returns CDR1 LGHNA and CDR2 YSLEER. V dropped 2 bases and J dropped 3 bases, with 18 bases sitting between them. The CDR3 has 17 residues. This chain's CDR3 is CASSQNRPSLLTDTQYF. The CDR3 coding sequence is TGCGCCAGCAGCCAAAACCGCCCCTCCCTCCTAACAGATACGCAGTATTTT.

The rearrangement links TRBV20-1 to TRBJ1-1; tentative D call: TRBD1 (6 bases). The CDR3 contains 12 residues. Trimming pared 8 bases from V and 0 bases from J, leaving 10 bases between. Looked up from germline, CDR1 is DFQATT and CDR2 is SNEGSKA (reference sequence). This CDR3 reads CSPGDVNTEAFF. The DNA for the CDR3 is TGCAGTCCAGGGGATGTGAACACTGAAGCTTTCTTT.

The chain joins TRBV4-2 to TRBJ2-5, with 14 bases identical to TRBD2. V shed 1 base, J shed 4 bases, and the junction held 11 bases outside the gene matches. The CDR3 covers 19 residues. Germline V gene sequence: CDR1 LGHNA, CDR2 YNFKEQ. The CDR3: CASSQVWGLAGVGGETQYF. The CDR3 DNA sequence: TGTGCCAGCAGCCAAGTTTGGGGACTAGCGGGAGTAGGCGGAGAGACCCAGTACTTC.

This rearrangement joins TRBV29-1 to TRBJ1-2; maybe TRBD1 (6 bases). V lost 1 base and J lost 3, with 15 bases in between. CDR1 and CDR2 (germline): SQVTM, ANQGSEA. This CDR3 comprises 15 residues. The DNA of the CDR3 is TGCAGCGTTGAAGTTAGGCAGGGGCTATACTATGGCTACACCTTC. Protein: CSVEVRQGLYYGYTF. Using reference TRBV29-1 and TRBJ1-2 for the parts outside the CDR3, the full variable domain is SAVISQKPSRDICQRGTSLTIQCQVDSQVTMMFWYRQQPGQSLTLIATANQGSEATYESGFVIDKFPISRPNLTFSTLTVSNMSPEDSSIYLCSVEVRQGLYYGYTFGSGTRLTVV.

V is TRBV6-1 and J is TRBJ2-6, with TRBD1 as a possible D gene (5 bases). V lost 7 bases, J lost 3 bases, and 16 bases lay in between. Per germline, CDR1 MNHNS and CDR2 SASEGT. CDR3 length: 16 residues. Here the CDR3 reads CASTRQGIVGANVLTF. The CDR3 DNA reads TGTGCCAGCACTCGGCAGGGAATAGTTGGGGCCAACGTCCTGACTTTC.